The rows below give T cell receptor beta chains drawn from one sample of a study of blood T cell repertoires in COVID-19. TCRdb keeps only in-frame clones here, not all; method: immunoSEQ multiplex PCR. The sample has 200,000 to 250,000 clones; about nine tenths are singletons. Source material: peripheral blood. The receptor set was obtained from a man in his thirties or forties with COVID-19, enrolled during active disease. Both conserved end residues are trimmed from each CDR3. Expanded clones are given a class, and other clones once, few, many or no size at all.

clone_size: -
cdr3_length: 11
v_call: TRBV9
j_call: TRBJ1-1
cdr3_aa: ASSVAPSFEAF

clone_size: -
cdr3_length: 13
v_call: TRBV7-8
j_call: TRBJ1-1
cdr3_aa: AIKRGERMNTEAF

clone_size: -
cdr3_length: 12
v_call: TRBV9
j_call: TRBJ1-2
cdr3_aa: ASSIQGRSDGYT

clone_size: -
cdr3_length: 15
v_call: TRBV19
j_call: TRBJ2-7
cdr3_aa: ARDSWDFIRPAYEQY

clone_size: -
cdr3_length: 16
v_call: TRBV3-1/TRBV3-2
j_call: TRBJ1-2
cdr3_aa: ASSQGSSGTGVSYGYT

clone_size: -
cdr3_length: 15
v_call: TRBV19
j_call: TRBJ2-2
cdr3_aa: ASSIFSFGLGTGELF

clone_size: -
cdr3_length: 11
v_call: TRBV19
j_call: TRBJ2-7
cdr3_aa: ASSISRGGEQY

clone_size: -
cdr3_length: 13
v_call: TRBV3-1/TRBV3-2
j_call: TRBJ2-7
cdr3_aa: ASSQPGIHPYEQY

clone_size: -
cdr3_length: 12
v_call: TRBV27
j_call: TRBJ2-7
cdr3_aa: ASSHRTGSYEQY

clone_size: -
cdr3_length: 14
v_call: TRBV6-2/TRBV6-3
j_call: TRBJ1-3
cdr3_aa: ASSYLGQAAGNTIY

clone_size: -
cdr3_length: 13
v_call: TRBV9
j_call: TRBJ1-2
cdr3_aa: ASSVGTASKGGYT

clone_size: -
cdr3_length: 15
v_call: TRBV6-2/TRBV6-3
j_call: TRBJ2-2
cdr3_aa: ASSYSTTSLNTGELF

clone_size: -
cdr3_length: 14
v_call: TRBV7-2
j_call: TRBJ2-2
cdr3_aa: ASSPQGARVTGELF

clone_size: -
cdr3_length: 15
v_call: TRBV7-2
j_call: TRBJ1-3
cdr3_aa: ASSLYLHRSSGNTIY

clone_size: -
cdr3_length: 13
v_call: TRBV15
j_call: TRBJ1-2
cdr3_aa: ATSRRGQESSGYT

clone_size: -
cdr3_length: 12
v_call: TRBV11-3
j_call: TRBJ2-7
cdr3_aa: ASSPGQGADEQY

clone_size: -
cdr3_length: 10
v_call: TRBV5-1
j_call: TRBJ1-1
cdr3_aa: ASSLEQNEAF

clone_size: -
cdr3_length: 14
v_call: TRBV7-2
j_call: TRBJ2-2
cdr3_aa: ASSLVTGGQTGELF

clone_size: -
cdr3_length: 14
v_call: TRBV7-9
j_call: TRBJ2-1
cdr3_aa: ASSTQGRQGGDEQF

clone_size: -
cdr3_length: 13
v_call: TRBV7-2
j_call: TRBJ1-1
cdr3_aa: ASSLGAGGWTEAF

clone_size: -
cdr3_length: 12
v_call: TRBV9
j_call: TRBJ2-1
cdr3_aa: ASRSGTSIFEQF

clone_size: -
cdr3_length: 11
v_call: TRBV28
j_call: TRBJ2-7
cdr3_aa: ASRTGVAYEQY

clone_size: -
cdr3_length: 13
v_call: TRBV19
j_call: TRBJ1-2
cdr3_aa: ASSIWTGLNYGYT

clone_size: -
cdr3_length: 13
v_call: TRBV6-2/TRBV6-3
j_call: TRBJ2-1
cdr3_aa: ASSSRRGGNNEQF

clone_size: -
cdr3_length: 16
v_call: TRBV20-1
j_call: TRBJ2-7
cdr3_aa: SASSLEGLPAVSYEQY

clone_size: few
cdr3_length: 12
v_call: TRBV5-1
j_call: TRBJ1-1
cdr3_aa: ASSFLAENTEAF

clone_size: -
cdr3_length: 9
v_call: TRBV11-2
j_call: TRBJ1-4
cdr3_aa: ASSSSEKLF

clone_size: -
cdr3_length: 10
v_call: TRBV30
j_call: TRBJ1-1
cdr3_aa: AWSARGQEAF

clone_size: -
cdr3_length: 13
v_call: TRBV19
j_call: TRBJ1-1
cdr3_aa: ASSIGGALNTEAF

clone_size: -
cdr3_length: 12
v_call: TRBV7-9
j_call: TRBJ1-2
cdr3_aa: ASSLGTVNYGYT

clone_size: -
cdr3_length: 14
v_call: TRBV9
j_call: TRBJ2-1
cdr3_aa: ASSPGGGLADNEQF

clone_size: -
cdr3_length: 16
v_call: TRBV18
j_call: TRBJ2-7
cdr3_aa: ASSPTSGSLQQSYEQY

clone_size: once
cdr3_length: 9
v_call: TRBV7-9
j_call: TRBJ2-7
cdr3_aa: ASSPPGEQY